These T cell receptor beta chains were read from a single sample in a study of tumor-infiltrating lymphocytes in primary liver carcinoma. TCRdb re-called the multiplex PCR reads through MiXCR, storing one row per CDR3 protein. The top ten hold roughly 6% of the sample, which has approximately 330,000 distinct CDR3 sequences, 65% seen once. Sequences were obtained from peripheral blood. Every receptor here comes from a middle-aged man with primary liver carcinoma and hepatitis B virus infection. CDR3s include the opening cysteine and the closing phenylalanine or tryptophan. D genes are given only for firm matches. For some rows the clone size is stated as once, few or many, or as a class when expanded; others skip it.

V,size,D,J,CDR3,DNA
TRBV7-9,.,TRBD2,TRBJ2-5,CASTLWLAGARETQYF,TGTGCCAGCACCTTATGGCTAGCGGGAGCCAGAGAGACCCAGTACTTC
TRBV7-9,.,TRBD1,TRBJ2-1,CASGSRQGGDQQFF,TGTGCCAGCGGCTCGAGACAGGGGGGAGATCAGCAGTTCTTC
TRBV12-3/TRBV12-4,few,TRBD1,TRBJ1-1,CASREGTVYTEAFF,TGTGCCAGCAGGGAAGGGACAGTGTACACTGAAGCTTTCTTT
TRBV4-3,once,.,TRBJ2-1,CASSQDLAYPSYSEQFF,TGTGCCAGCAGCCAAGATTTGGCCTACCCCTCCTACAGTGAGCAGTTCTTC
TRBV29-1,.,.,TRBJ2-7,CSAMTSGTSTPYKQYF,TGCAGTGCCATGACATCTGGGACCAGCACTCCCTACAAGCAGTACTTC
TRBV12-3/TRBV12-4,.,.,TRBJ1-5,CASSFGGRAPQHF,TGTGCCAGCAGTTTTGGGGGACGGGCTCCCCAGCATTTT
TRBV6-5,.,.,TRBJ2-3,CASSYSLLAGGTDTQYF,TGTGCCAGCAGTTACTCGTTACTCGCGGGTGGCACAGATACGCAGTATTTT
TRBV29-1,medium-sized,TRBD1,TRBJ2-7,CSVVLGQGAYEQYF,TGCAGCGTAGTTTTGGGACAGGGGGCCTACGAGCAGTACTTC
TRBV7-9,.,.,TRBJ2-6,CASSLVQRLLIWANVLTF,TGTGCCAGCAGCTTAGTTCAACGGCTTTTAATTTGGGCCAACGTCCTGACTTTC
TRBV6-5,.,.,TRBJ2-7,CARSDWGACEQYF,TGTGCCAGGAGTGACTGGGGGGCGTGTGAGCAGTACTTC
TRBV12-3/TRBV12-4,many,TRBD1,TRBJ1-2,CASSPRDRGWFNYGYTF,TGTGCCAGCAGTCCGAGGGACAGGGGATGGTTCAACTATGGCTACACCTTC
TRBV5-4,.,.,TRBJ2-7,CASSFEGRPYEQYF,TGTGCCAGCAGCTTCGAGGGACGGCCCTACGAGCAGTACTTC
TRBV6-5,.,.,TRBJ2-2,CTSSYSRDTGELFF,TGTACCAGCAGTTACTCGCGGGACACCGGGGAGCTGTTTTTT
TRBV10-3,.,.,TRBJ1-4,CAISDGARNEKLFF,TGTGCCATCAGTGACGGGGCGCGTAATGAAAAACTGTTTTTT
TRBV29-1,.,.,TRBJ2-5,CSVWGETGKLAVGETQYF,TGCAGCGTTTGGGGGGAGACAGGGAAACTGGCAGTTGGAGAGACCCAGTATTTC
TRBV12-3/TRBV12-4,many,.,TRBJ2-4,CASSFLPSPLTSNIQYF,TGTGCCAGCAGTTTTCTGCCGAGCCCACTAACCAGTAACATTCAGTACTTC
TRBV28,.,.,TRBJ1-6,CASSSPDGSSLHF,TGTGCCAGCAGTTCCCCGGACGGTTCATCCCTACACTTT
TRBV11-2,.,.,TRBJ2-1,CASSLDQVPRHEQFF,TGTGCCAGCAGTTTAGATCAGGTACCGAGACATGAGCAGTTCTTC
TRBV11-3,.,TRBD1,TRBJ2-7,CASNLGTGGYEQYF,TGTGCCAGCAACTTGGGGACAGGAGGCTACGAGCAGTACTTC